These T cell receptor beta chains were read from a single sample in a study of cytomegalovirus exposure and HLA in healthy donors. Produced via immunoSEQ multiplex PCR; TCRdb's table is partial and in-frame only. The repertoire holds around 110,000 clones, with over 60% as singletons. The source material was PBMCs. The origin of the receptors is a man aged 30-40 years in good health and CMV-seropositive. Each CDR3 is given with its conserved first and last residue. The order of the fields is clone size, J gene, D gene, V gene, CDR3 DNA, CDR3 protein. D genes are given only for firm matches. Rows may omit the clone size; those that give it use once, few, many or a size class.

-,TRBJ2-1,TRBD1,TRBV5-5,TGTGCCAGCAGCTTGGGGACAGGGGTTGGTGAGCAGTTCTTC,CASSLGTGVGEQFF
-,TRBJ2-7,-,TRBV5-6,TGTGCCAGCAGCTTGGGACTACGCTACGAGCAGTACTTC,CASSLGLRYEQYF
-,TRBJ2-7,TRBD2,TRBV19,TGTGCCAGTAGTGTCTCTAGCGGGCTTTCCTACGAGCAGTACTTC,CASSVSSGLSYEQYF
-,TRBJ1-1,-,TRBV5-1,TGCGCCAGCAGCCCCCCAGGGGCTTGGGGCACTGAAGCTTTCTTT,CASSPPGAWGTEAFF
-,TRBJ2-7,TRBD1,TRBV7-2,TGTGCCAGCAGCTTAGACAGGGGGGACGAGCAGTACTTC,CASSLDRGDEQYF
-,TRBJ2-1,-,TRBV9,TGTGCCAGCAGCGTCAAGACGTCCTCGGGATCCGAAAATGAGCAGTTCTTC,CASSVKTSSGSENEQFF
-,TRBJ2-1,TRBD1,TRBV6-5,TGTGCCAGCAGTCATGGACAGGTTTCGTTCTTC,CASSHGQVSFF
-,TRBJ2-3,-,TRBV14,TGTGCCAGCAGCCCTTGGGGGGAACACACAGATACGCAGTATTTT,CASSPWGEHTDTQYF
-,TRBJ2-1,TRBD2,TRBV15,TGTGCCACCCGGACTAGCACCTCCTACAATGAGCAGTTCTTC,CATRTSTSYNEQFF
-,TRBJ2-7,-,TRBV4-3,TGCGCCAGCAGCCAAGATCTTTATGGCTCTTCCGAGCAGTACTTC,CASSQDLYGSSEQYF
-,TRBJ1-2,-,TRBV11-2,TGTGCCAGCAGCTCACCCCGCCGGCCGCGGGGCTACACCTTC,CASSSPRRPRGYTF
-,TRBJ1-1,-,TRBV5-6,TGTGCCAGCTCTACGACAGGTCCTGAAGCTTTCTTT,CASSTTGPEAFF
-,TRBJ2-7,TRBD2,TRBV27,TGTGCCAGCAGTTCGCTAGCGGGAGGTTACGAGCAGTACTTC,CASSSLAGGYEQYF
-,TRBJ2-6,-,TRBV5-1,TGCGCCAGCAGCTTGGTAGGGAGCCGTGGGTCTGGGGCCAACGTCCTGACTTTC,CASSLVGSRGSGANVLTF
-,TRBJ1-2,TRBD1,TRBV18,TGTGCCAGCTCACCAAGGGACAGGAATAACTATGGCTACACCTTC,CASSPRDRNNYGYTF
once,TRBJ1-1,-,TRBV5-1,TGCGCCAGCATGAGAAACACTGAAGCTTTCTTT,CASMRNTEAFF
-,TRBJ2-1,TRBD2,TRBV6-5,TGTGCCAGCAGTTACTCGGGGGTAGCGGGAGTGCTAGAGCAGTTCTTC,CASSYSGVAGVLEQFF
-,TRBJ2-2,TRBD2,TRBV6-5,TGTGCCAGCAGTTACGGGACTAGCCACACCGGGGAGCTGTTTTTT,CASSYGTSHTGELFF
-,TRBJ1-4,-,TRBV6-6,TGTGCCAGCAGTTACCGACCGGGAGAGGAAAAACTGTTTTTT,CASSYRPGEEKLFF
-,TRBJ2-1,-,TRBV5-6,TGTGCCAGCAGCTTTACGGAGGCAGTCAATGAGCAGTTCTTC,CASSFTEAVNEQFF
once,TRBJ2-2,TRBD2,TRBV10-3,TGTGCCATCAGCGAGTCGGTAGCGGGAAATTCCGGGGAGCTGTTTTTT,CAISESVAGNSGELFF
-,TRBJ2-5,TRBD1,TRBV10-3,TGTGCCATCAGTGAGCTTAGACAGGGGGTTCGAGAGACCCAGTACTTC,CAISELRQGVRETQYF
-,TRBJ1-6,-,TRBV27,TGTGCCAGCACCTGGGGGGGGCGAATCTCACCCCTCCACTTT,CASTWGGRISPLHF
-,TRBJ2-7,TRBD2,TRBV2,TGTGCCAGCAGTGAAGAGCTAGCGGGAGGGCCTTACGAGCAGTACTTC,CASSEELAGGPYEQYF
-,TRBJ1-5,TRBD1,TRBV15,TGTGCCACCAGCAGAGATTCCCGAGGGACAGGCAATCAGCCCCAGCATTTT,CATSRDSRGTGNQPQHF
-,TRBJ1-1,TRBD1,TRBV6-7,TGTGCCAGCAGTCCCCCCCCGACAGGGCTCACTGAAGCTTTCTTT,CASSPPPTGLTEAFF